The 19 T cell receptor beta chains below were found in one sample sequenced in a study of blood T cell repertoires in COVID-19. The repertoire was sequenced with immunoSEQ multiplex PCR; TCRdb's copy has only in-frame clones and lacks some. The data show about 380,000 clones, about 87% seen once. Sequenced sample: PBMCs or T cells enriched from blood (not recorded which). The origin of the receptors is a man in his thirties or forties who had recovered from COVID-19.

The DNA for the CDR3 is TGTGCTAGTGGTTGGGGGGTTAGCAATCAGCCCCAGCATTTT. Protein sequence: CASGWGVSNQPQHF. This chain links TRBV12-5 with TRBJ1-5; TRBD1 might be the D (5 bases). Germline loops: CDR1 LGHNT, CDR2 FRNRAP. The V end was cut by 4 bases, the J end by 0 bases, with 7 bases between. This CDR3 region has 14 residues.

The chain has TRBV5-1 and TRBJ2-1; tentatively, D is TRBD1 (5 bases). The CDR3 is made up of 13 amino acids. Germline values: CDR1 SGHRS, CDR2 YFSETQ. Trimming pared 4 bases from V and 6 bases from J, leaving 11 bases between. CDR3 DNA: TGCGCCAGCAGCGCCACTCAGGGCAATGAGCAGTTCTTC. Residues: CASSATQGNEQFF.

The CDR3 spells CASSIQGAINEQYF. CDR3 DNA: TGTGCCAGCAGCATCCAGGGGGCAATTAACGAGCAGTACTTC. The chain links TRBV7-2 to TRBJ2-7; 8 bases fit TRBD1. Germline V gives CDR1 SGHTA, CDR2 FQGNSA. The CDR3 totals 14 residues. The trim removed 5 bases at V and 5 bases at J, leaving 8 bases unmatched.

This clone has more than one count but fewer than ten. The V call is TRBV12-5, the J call TRBJ1-2; perhaps TRBD1 as D (6 bases). From germline, CDR1 is LGHNT and CDR2 FRNRAP. The germline V and J ends were trimmed by 5 bases and 7 bases, with 14 bases remaining between them. CDR3 length: 13 residues. Here the CDR3 DNA reads TGTGCTAGTGGTCCCCAGGGGATCACTGGCTACACCTTC. Translating gives CASGPQGITGYTF. The full variable domain, with the rest looked up from reference TRBV12-5 and TRBJ1-2, is DARVTQTPRHKVTEMGQEVTMRCQPILGHNTVFWYRQTMMQGLELLAYFRNRAPLDDSGMPKDRFSAEMPDATLATLKIQPSEPRDSAVYFCASGPQGITGYTFGSGTRLTVV.

The gene calls are TRBV18 and TRBJ1-1; the D gene is possibly TRBD1 (5 bases). Germline V gene data show CDR1 as KGHSH and CDR2 as LQKENI. This CDR3 comprises 15 residues. The V end lost 0 bases, the J end lost 1 base, and 9 bases lay between the germline ends. In nucleotides, the CDR3 is TGTGCCAGCTCACCACCGAACGGGGGGAACACTGAAGCTTTCTTT. Translating it yields CASSPPNGGNTEAFF.

The V call is TRBV3-1 (or the pseudogene TRBV3-2), the J call TRBJ2-7; possible D gene TRBD1, 6 bases. CDR1 and CDR2 (germline): LGHDT, YNNKEL (reference sequence). V lost 6 bases and J 1 base, leaving 19 bases between the germline ends. CDR3 size: 16 residues. The CDR3 bases are TGTGCCAGCAGTCACCCCGGGACAAGAAGTTCCTACGAGCAGTACTTC. This gives the protein CASSHPGTRSSYEQYF.

Here the CDR3 reads CASYPTGQGSEAFF. The CDR3 DNA reads TGTGCCAGCTACCCTACCGGGCAGGGATCCGAAGCTTTCTTT. The chain combines TRBV6-5 with TRBJ1-1, with D possibly TRBD1 on 5 matching bases. In germline, CDR1 is MNHEY, CDR2 SVGAGI. The length of the CDR3 is 14 residues. V was cut by 8 bases and J by 8 bases, with 21 bases left in between.

This chain connects TRBV7-9 to TRBJ2-7; TRBD1 aligns across 8 bases. J gave up 6 bases and V 6 bases, and 10 bases lay outside the gene matches. Germline assignment: CDR1 SEHNR and CDR2 FQNEAQ (reference sequence). The CDR3 is 14 residues long. The CDR3 region has the DNA TGTGCCAGCAGATCGGACAGGGACGGGGGCGAGCAGTACTTC. It translates to CASRSDRDGGEQYF.

This chain links TRBV18 with TRBJ1-3, with 7 nucleotides matching TRBD1. V trimming: 6 bases; J trimming: 4 bases; junction bases outside the gene matches: 9. The CDR3 is 15 amino acids. Germline values: CDR1 KGHSH, CDR2 LQKENI. The CDR3 DNA reads TGTGCCAGCTCCCCTCCGACAGGGAGCGGAAACACCATATATTTT. It encodes CASSPPTGSGNTIYF.

This sequence joins TRBV6-5 and TRBJ2-7; D gene uncertain. The CDR3 consists of 14 residues. The V gene lost 7 bases and the J gene lost 3 bases, with 16 bases spanning the gap. Germline CDR1 is MNHEY and CDR2 is SVGAGI. The CDR3 sequence is CASTISEPYYEQYF. CDR3 sequence (DNA): TGTGCCAGCACCATTTCAGAACCGTACTACGAGCAGTACTTC.

This rearrangement joins TRBV7-9 to TRBJ1-1; no reliable D call. Germline values: CDR1 SEHNR, CDR2 FQNEAQ (reference sequence). There are 14 residues in the CDR3. Trimming pared 3 bases from V and 1 base from J, leaving 9 bases between. CDR3 nucleotide sequence: TGTGCCAGCAGCTTTAATCAGGAGAACACTGAAGCTTTCTTT. Translated, it gives CASSFNQENTEAFF.

The V and J genes are TRBV3-1 (or the pseudogene TRBV3-2) and TRBJ1-5; D unresolved. Germline CDR1 is LGHDT and CDR2 is YNNKEL (reference sequence). The CDR3 has 14 amino acids. V was trimmed by 0 bases and J by 9 bases, leaving 12 bases between them. CDR3 in DNA: TGTGCCAGCAGCCAAGACACGGAAGCGACGCCCCAGCATTTT. Protein: CASSQDTEATPQHF.

V is TRBV20-1 and J is TRBJ1-4; the D gene is possibly TRBD1 (5 bases). This CDR3 is built from 15 residues. Germline CDR1 is DFQATT and CDR2 is SNEGSKA (reference sequence). V lost 3 bases to trimming and J lost 1 base, with 12 bases between them. CDR3 in amino acids: CSASSGGGTNEKLFF. CDR3 nucleotide sequence: TGCAGTGCTAGTTCCGGGGGGGGAACTAATGAAAAACTGTTTTTT.

J is TRBJ1-2 and V is TRBV29-1; D is possibly TRBD1 (6 bases). Germline values: CDR1 SQVTM, CDR2 ANQGSEA. The CDR3 runs to 11 residues. In DNA form, the CDR3 reads TGCAGAGGGGGGGACGCTCGTGGCTACACCTTC. This encodes CRGGDARGYTF.

This chain uses TRBV5-8 with TRBJ1-1; D is uncertain. CDR1 is SGHTS and CDR2 is YDEGEE in the germline V gene. V was trimmed by 0 bases and J by 7 bases, leaving 16 bases between them. The CDR3 is 15 residues long. CDR3 nucleotides: TGTGCCAGCAGCTTGGGCCTTTTGGCACGCAGTGAAGCTTTCTTT. It is translated as CASSLGLLARSEAFF.

The CDR3 spells CASIAWGGSNGYTF. CDR3 DNA: TGTGCCAGCATCGCCTGGGGGGGCTCCAATGGCTACACCTTC. The V call is TRBV2, the J call TRBJ1-2; tentatively, D is TRBD1 (6 bases). Germline V CDR1 and CDR2: SNHLY, FYNNEI. V was pared by 7 bases and J by 6 bases, with 18 bases between. The CDR3 is 14 residues long.

CDR3 in amino acids: CASSLQGAAQETQYF. Written as DNA, the CDR3 is TGTGCCAGCAGCTTACAGGGGGCGGCTCAAGAGACCCAGTACTTC. The rearrangement links TRBV5-4 to TRBJ2-5; the match to TRBD1 covers 9 bases. V lost 2 bases and J lost 2; bases outside the gene matches: 4. CDR3 length equals 15 residues. The germline CDR1 and CDR2 sequences are SGHNT and YYREEE (reference sequence).

The chain joins TRBV18 to TRBJ1-1, with D possibly TRBD1 on 5 matching bases. V gave up 3 bases and J gave up 4 bases, with 12 bases separating them. Germline V gene data show CDR1 as KGHSH and CDR2 as LQKENI. The CDR3 is made up of 14 amino acids. The CDR3 DNA follows: TGTGCCAGCTCACCCCTCGGGGGGAGCACTGAAGCTTTCTTT. Protein sequence: CASSPLGGSTEAFF.

CDR3 nucleotide sequence: TGTGCCAGCAGCCCCGAGCGGGAACCCTACGAGCAGTACTTC. Amino acids: CASSPEREPYEQYF. The chain couples TRBV4-2 to TRBJ2-7; TRBD2 matches at 7 bases. With 4 bases clipped from V and 2 bases from J, the junction kept 5 bases outside the gene matches. This CDR3 is 14 amino acids long. CDR1 LGHNA and CDR2 YNFKEQ come from the germline V gene.